This entry is about one TCR beta chain. No cognate antigen has been identified for it. Base qualities were left out, and no much larger clone turns up one base away. The data originate from a study of T cell responses to AZD1222 COVID-19 vaccine (dated by TCRdb to the early 2020s). Concerning the study at large: AZD1222 recipients with second doses at about 4 weeks or about 12 weeks were pooled, because spike-specific TCR depth and breadth did not differ between schedules. TCR sequencing covered some 250 trial participants: 200 to 210 given two doses of AZD1222 and 26 given two doses of MenACWY control vaccine. Trial participants were enrolled by age into subgroups of 18-55, 56-69 and 70-plus years, and around 150, 28 and 57 TCR-sequenced participants, respectively, were included in these subgroups. Here is what the overall study found, with its caveats: CD4 TCRs associated with the vaccine covered the entire spike protein, and the dominant responses were in regions 160-218 and 743-854. In the small 56-69-year group, the increase in depth fell short of significance, most likely because of low power. Conclusions about previously exposed vaccinees were limited because only a handful of AZD1222 recipients were SARS-CoV-2 seropositive at baseline. Participants were mostly white British and included more females than males, and it was suggested by the authors that clonal diversity may have been underestimated. Reportedly, almost half of the unique spike-specific TCRs recognized epitopes lying outside the regions that are mutated in the B.1.351 and B.1.1.7 variants. Because no day 14 peak-response samples were available, repertoires were characterized only after the peak T cell response. A significant rise in spike-specific TCR breadth and depth was observed after two AZD1222 doses relative to day 0 and relative to MenACWY recipients.

What this sample's time point label stands for: baseline before first vaccination. Vaccinee samples were obtained from the UK trials COV001 and COV002, which included a single-blind randomized controlled phase 2/3 trial of AZD1222 (ChAdOx1 nCoV-19) in healthy adults. For TCRbeta chain sequencing, PBMC samples were collected from trial participants at day 0 and at day 28 after the second dose. Including cysteine and phenylalanine, the CDR3 has 15 amino acids. The DNA shown is the 45-base CDR3, in frame from base 1. The germline V gene gives CDR1 as SGHAT and CDR2 as FQNNGV. V loses 5 bases of germline sequence and J loses 2 bases, and the interval between the two ends is 12 bases. The CDR3 regions of human TCRbeta chains were subjected to immunosequencing. Under the source paper's analysis protocol: TCRs in the repertoires were matched against a reference library of SARS-CoV-2-specific TCRs that had been generated with the MIRA antigen-specificity platform. Breadth was defined as the fraction of unique TCRs that were SARS-CoV-2-associated, and depth was defined as the fraction of total T cells that were SARS-CoV-2-associated. Using the MIRA data, each spike-specific TCR was assigned both to the spike region to which the TCR was reactive and to a CD4 or CD8 class. Log10-transformed breadth and depth values were compared by one-way ANOVA with Sidak's multiple comparisons tests. Not all clones reach the TCRdb copy of this immuneACCESS table, which keeps in-frame sequences only. Checked studies attribute under half of the gap to unresolved V genes and leave the rest unexplained. D and trimming were read from the DNA, whereas the V and J calls and clone size are those reported in that table. The sample records about 150,000 clones, 94% of which are singletons. The top ten hold 1.3% of the sample.

This chain is built from TRBV11-2 and TRBJ1-4; no D gene call is confident. The TCR comes from an adult in good health. Sequences were derived from peripheral blood, sampled on day 0 of AZD1222 vaccination. The bases are TGTGCCAGCAGCCCCAGGTGGGCCACTAATGAAAAACTGTTTTTT. This translates into CASSPRWATNEKLFF.